The 8 T cell receptor beta chains in this list originate from one sample, sequenced in a study of blood T cells in healthy people across ages. Alongside a J-beta primer mix, a sample-barcoded 5' primer served in a second PCR lasting roughly 6 to 11 cycles. MiXCR, applied by TCRdb to the 5' RACE reads, yields one record per CDR3 protein. The sample carries some 1.7 million distinct CDR3 sequences, 25% to 30% recorded once. The sample taken for sequencing was blood. The receptors were sampled from a woman aged 25 to 39 in good health.

A note on this clonotype: It may be a read error: a sequence one base away is much more abundant. The rearrangement uses TRBV21-1 and TRBJ2-7; TRBD1 was called by the table and not checked on the DNA. TRBV21-1 is classified as a pseudogene. This CDR3 has 13 residues. The CDR3 DNA sequence: TGTGCCAGCAGGAACAGGGTATACGACGAGCAGTACTTC. Its translation is CASRNRVYDEQYF.

The chain combines TRBV15 with TRBJ2-1; TRBD2 might be the D (6 bases). Between the trimmed V and J ends, which lost 3 bases and 0 bases, there was a span of 12 bases. CDR1 LNHNV and CDR2 YYDKDF come from the germline V gene (reference sequence). The CDR3 length is 16 residues. CDR3 protein: CATSSRGGVSYNEQFF. Here the CDR3 DNA reads TGTGCCACCAGCAGTAGGGGCGGGGTCTCCTACAATGAGCAGTTCTTC.

The chain is built from TRBV5-1 and TRBJ2-2; D ambiguous. The V gene lost 0 bases and the J gene lost 8 bases, with 8 bases spanning the gap. CDR3 length equals 13 residues. CDR1 is SGHRS and CDR2 is YFSETQ in the germline V gene. The CDR3 DNA reads as TGCGCCAGCAGCTTGGCCTCCCAGGGGGAGCTGTTTTTT. Translation: CASSLASQGELFF.

This clonotype was counted at least ten times. A read error may account for a junction end that differs from germline. The rearrangement joins TRBV5-1 to TRBJ2-7; TRBD2 is a possible D gene (5 bases). The CDR3 length is 12 residues. The germline CDR1 and CDR2 sequences are SGHRS and YFSETQ. CDR3 sequence reads: CASSLTRDEQYF. CDR3 sequence (DNA): TGTGCCAGCAGCCTGACGAGGGACGAGCAGTACTTC.

The chain is built from TRBV9 and TRBJ2-2, with 9 bases identical to TRBD2. CDR1 and CDR2 from the germline V gene are SGDLS and YYNGEE. The CDR3 length is 18 residues. V lost 0 bases, J lost 7 bases, and 13 bases stayed unmatched. The CDR3 sequence: CASSVEGGGARLGGELFF. The CDR3 DNA follows: TGTGCCAGCAGCGTAGAAGGCGGGGGGGCCCGGTTGGGCGGGGAGCTGTTTTTT.

This clonotype was recorded a few times. This sequence joins TRBV20-1 and TRBJ2-1; a possible D gene is TRBD2 (6 bases). Trimming stripped 1 base from V and 4 bases from J, with 14 bases between. The germline V gene has CDR1 DFQATT and CDR2 SNEGSKA (reference sequence). CDR3 length equals 15 residues. CDR3 nucleotides: TGCAGTGCTAGAGGGTTGGGGGGAAATTACAATGAGCAGTTCTTC. Amino acid sequence: CSARGLGGNYNEQFF.

Comments on this clonotype: Since a much larger clone is just one base distant, this may be a read error. V gene TRBV7-4 combines with J gene TRBJ1-5, with D unresolved. There are 21 residues in the CDR3. CDR1 is SGHVT, CDR2 SQSDAQ, per germline. The CDR3 protein is CTSSPQEAQSGSSRSNQPQHF. The CDR3 bases are TGTACCAGCAGCCCACAAGAGGCTCAGTCTGGTAGTAGTCGTAGCAATCAGCCCCAGCATTTT.

This clonotype was counted at least ten times. V is TRBV12-3 or TRBV12-4 and J is TRBJ2-5; tentatively, D is TRBD2 (6 bases). Deletions cut 3 bases from V and 6 bases from J, with 17 bases between. The CDR3 contains 15 residues. CDR3 DNA: TGTGCCAGCAGTTTCGGCGGGGTGACTCCCCAGACCCAGTACTTC. As protein: CASSFGGVTPQTQYF.